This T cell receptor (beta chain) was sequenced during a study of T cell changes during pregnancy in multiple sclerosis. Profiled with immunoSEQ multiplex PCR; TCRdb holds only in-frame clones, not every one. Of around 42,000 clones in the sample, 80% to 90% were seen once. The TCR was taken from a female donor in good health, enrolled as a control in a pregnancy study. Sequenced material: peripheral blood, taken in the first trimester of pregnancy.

CDR3 DNA sequence: TGTGCCAGCAGCGGGGGGAGGCTCCAAGAGACCCAGTACTTC. It encodes CASSGGRLQETQYF. The chain carries TRBV7-8 and TRBJ2-5, with D possibly TRBD2 on 6 matching bases. There are 14 residues in the CDR3. CDR1 SGHVS and CDR2 FQNEAQ come from the germline V gene. Deletions cut 5 bases from V and 1 base from J, with 11 bases between.